These 12 T cell receptor beta chains were sequenced from one sample in a study of CD8+CD57+ T cells in acquired aplastic anemia. Genomic DNA templated the TCR beta VDJ and CDR3 profiling. TCRdb redid the calling of the reads with MiXCR, one entry per CDR3 protein. Of under 75,000 distinct CDR3 sequences listed, 54% were seen once; the top ten hold 6.5% to 9.5%. The sequenced sample consisted of sorted CD4+, CD8+, or CD8+CD57+ T cells (not recorded which) from PBMCs. The source is a human donor in good health, serving as a control.

The sample holds many counts of this clonotype. V usage is TRBV7-9 and J usage is TRBJ1-5; D perhaps matches TRBD1 (5 bases). Germline values: CDR1 SEHNR, CDR2 FQNEAQ (reference sequence). CDR3 length: 15 residues. Trimming took 0 bases from V and 4 from J, leaving 10 bases between them. This chain's CDR3 is CASSLAGTGNQPQHF. The CDR3 region has the DNA TGTGCCAGCAGCTTAGCCGGTACAGGAAATCAGCCCCAGCATTTT.

At least ten counts were recorded for this clonotype. This sequence joins TRBV12-3 or TRBV12-4 and TRBJ2-7; perhaps TRBD2 as D (7 bases). CDR3 length: 14 residues. Trimming stripped 1 base from V and 4 bases from J, with 11 bases between. CDR3 nucleotide sequence: TGTGCCAGCAGTTTAGTGGCGGGGGCATACGAGCAGTACTTC. Residues: CASSLVAGAYEQYF.

This clonotype was detected ten times or more. V gene TRBV4-1 combines with J gene TRBJ2-7; 14 bases map to TRBD2. This CDR3 comprises 17 residues. CDR1 MGHRA and CDR2 YSYEKL come from the germline V gene. J lost 4 bases, V lost 1 base, and 6 bases had no gene match. The CDR3 loop reads CASSQGLAGGPGYEQYF. The CDR3 nucleotides are TGCGCCAGCAGCCAAGGACTAGCGGGAGGGCCCGGTTACGAGCAGTACTTC.

V gene TRBV15 combines with J gene TRBJ2-7; 9 bases are a match to TRBD1. With V trimmed by 0 bases and J by 4 bases, 4 bases remained unmatched. Germline V gene sequence: CDR1 LNHNV, CDR2 YYDKDF (reference sequence). The CDR3 length is 15 residues. The CDR3 region has the DNA TGTGCCACCAGCAGAGAACAGGGGGCTCAATACGAGCAGTACTTC. Translated: CATSREQGAQYEQYF.

V usage is TRBV25-1 and J usage is TRBJ1-2; D is ambiguous. The CDR3 totals 12 residues. With 3 bases removed from V and 4 bases from J, the gap between germline ends came to 6 bases. Germline V gives CDR1 MGHDK, CDR2 SYGVNS. The CDR3 coding sequence is TGTGCCAGCAGTGACGGCGGCTATGGCTACACCTTC. Translated, it gives CASSDGGYGYTF.

V and J are TRBV6-5 and TRBJ1-2, with D perhaps matching TRBD1 (5 bases). This CDR3 contains 13 residues. Germline V CDR1 and CDR2: MNHEY, SVGAGI. V was shortened by 7 bases and J by 7 bases, with 16 bases between the two germline ends. CDR3 bases: TGTGCCAGCACTTTACGGGAGGGACTTGGCTACACCTTC. Amino acid sequence: CASTLREGLGYTF.

V is TRBV2 and J is TRBJ2-3, with 10 bases matching TRBD2. Germline V gene sequence: CDR1 SNHLY, CDR2 FYNNEI. The CDR3 spans 17 residues. V was pared by 5 bases and J by 6 bases, with 14 bases of the junction left unmatched. The DNA for the CDR3 is TGTGCCAGCAGTCAGCCTAGCGGGGGCCCGTCCAGGGATACGCAGTATTTT. It encodes CASSQPSGGPSRDTQYF.

Comment on this clonotype: One end of the junction varies from germline; a read error may be responsible. The CDR3 nucleotides read TGCGCCGGTAGTATTCGTTTGGGGCGACGAACGGTCTACGAGCAGTACTTC. Translated: CAGSIRLGRRTVYEQYF. The V call is TRBV19, the J call TRBJ2-7; D perhaps matches TRBD1 (5 bases). This CDR3 contains 17 residues. In germline, CDR1 is LNHDA, CDR2 SQIVND (reference sequence).

V usage is TRBV15 and J usage is TRBJ2-6, with D possibly being TRBD2 (5 bases). Germline V gene data show CDR1 as LNHNV and CDR2 as YYDKDF (reference sequence). The CDR3 is made up of 17 amino acids. V lost 5 bases and J lost 0, with 14 bases in between. CDR3 amino acids: CATSAGRRSSGANVLTF. The CDR3 nucleotides read TGTGCCACCAGCGCCGGGCGGAGGAGCTCTGGGGCCAACGTCCTGACTTTC.

The gene calls are TRBV15 and TRBJ2-1; tentatively, D is TRBD2 (7 bases). The CDR3 contains 14 residues. Trimming left V 5 bases short and J 10 bases short, with 18 bases between. From germline, CDR1 is LNHNV and CDR2 YYDKDF (reference sequence). This CDR3 is CATSLSGGGREQFF. The CDR3, as DNA: TGTGCCACCAGCCTCTCTGGGGGGGGGCGCGAGCAGTTCTTC.

The chain has TRBV24-1 and TRBJ2-1, with 13 bases fitting TRBD2. V was clipped by 6 bases and J by 7 bases; unmatched bases: 5. Germline values: CDR1 KGHDR, CDR2 SFDVKD. The CDR3 totals 15 residues. The CDR3 DNA is TGTGCCACCAGTAGGACTAGCGGGAGTAAAAATGAGCAGTTCTTC. Translating it yields CATSRTSGSKNEQFF.

This clonotype was observed many times. The chain employs TRBV19 and TRBJ2-2; TRBD1 might be the D (7 bases). V gave up 2 bases and J gave up 6 bases, with 13 bases separating them. CDR1 and CDR2 from the germline V gene are LNHDA and SQIVND (reference sequence). This CDR3 comprises 15 residues. This CDR3 is CASSIITGEAGELFF. The CDR3 DNA is TGTGCCAGTAGTATAATCACAGGGGAGGCCGGGGAGCTGTTTTTT. The full variable domain, its missing parts supplied by reference TRBV19 and TRBJ2-2, is DGGITQSPKYLFRKEGQNVTLSCEQNLNHDAMYWYRQDPGQGLRLIYYSQIVNDFQKGDIAEGYSVSREKKESFPLTVTSAQKNPTAFYLCASSIITGEAGELFFGEGSRLTVL.